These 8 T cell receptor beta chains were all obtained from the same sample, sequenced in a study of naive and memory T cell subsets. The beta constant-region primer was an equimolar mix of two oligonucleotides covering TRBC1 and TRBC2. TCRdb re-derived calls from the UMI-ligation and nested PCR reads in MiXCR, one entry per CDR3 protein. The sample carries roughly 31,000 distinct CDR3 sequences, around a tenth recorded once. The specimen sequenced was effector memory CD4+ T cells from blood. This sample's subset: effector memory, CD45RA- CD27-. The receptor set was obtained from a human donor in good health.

The CDR3 coding sequence is TGTGCCATCAGTGAGCTTAGCAGTGAGCAGTTCTTC. This encodes CAISELSSEQFF. The rearrangement joins TRBV10-3 to TRBJ2-1; D gene unclear. The V gene lost 2 bases and the J gene lost 9 bases, with 8 bases spanning the gap. There are 12 residues in the CDR3. CDR1 and CDR2 from the germline V gene are ENHRY and SYGVKD.

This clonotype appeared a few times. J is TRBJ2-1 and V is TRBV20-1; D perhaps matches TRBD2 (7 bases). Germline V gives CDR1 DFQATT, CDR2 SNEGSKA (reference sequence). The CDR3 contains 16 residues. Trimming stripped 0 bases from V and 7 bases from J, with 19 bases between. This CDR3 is CSARDTLGGAGNEQFF. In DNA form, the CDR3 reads TGCAGTGCTAGAGATACCCTGGGGGGGGCGGGGAATGAGCAGTTCTTC.

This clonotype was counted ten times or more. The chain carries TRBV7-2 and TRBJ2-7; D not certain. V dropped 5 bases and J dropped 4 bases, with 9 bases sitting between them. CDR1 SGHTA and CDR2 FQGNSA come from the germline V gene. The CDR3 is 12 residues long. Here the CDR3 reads CASSPRPYEQYF. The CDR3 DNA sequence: TGTGCCAGCAGCCCTAGACCTTACGAGCAGTACTTC. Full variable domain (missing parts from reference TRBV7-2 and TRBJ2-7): GAGVSQSPSNKVTEKGKDVELRCDPISGHTALYWYRQSLGQGLEFLIYFQGNSAPDKSGLPSDRFSAERTGGSVSTLTIQRTQQEDSAVYLCASSPRPYEQYFGPGTRLTVT.

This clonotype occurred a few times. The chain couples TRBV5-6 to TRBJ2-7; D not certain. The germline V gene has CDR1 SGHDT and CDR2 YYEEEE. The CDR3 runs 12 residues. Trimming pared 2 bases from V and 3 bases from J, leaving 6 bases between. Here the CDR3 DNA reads TGTGCCAGCAGCTTCCACAGCTACGAGCAGTACTTC. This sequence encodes CASSFHSYEQYF.

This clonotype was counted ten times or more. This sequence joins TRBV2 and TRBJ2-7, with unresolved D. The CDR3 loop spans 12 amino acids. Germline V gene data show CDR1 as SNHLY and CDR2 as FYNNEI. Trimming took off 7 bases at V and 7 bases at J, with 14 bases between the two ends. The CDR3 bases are TGTGCCAGCATCTTTGTCAACTCGGAGCAGTACTTC. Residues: CASIFVNSEQYF.

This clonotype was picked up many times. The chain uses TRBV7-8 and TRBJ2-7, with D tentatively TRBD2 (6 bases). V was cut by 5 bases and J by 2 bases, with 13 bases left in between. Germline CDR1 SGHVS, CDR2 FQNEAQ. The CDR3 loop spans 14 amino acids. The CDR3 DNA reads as TGTGCCAGCAGCCTGGGAGGATGGGCCTACGAGCAGTACTTC. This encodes CASSLGGWAYEQYF.

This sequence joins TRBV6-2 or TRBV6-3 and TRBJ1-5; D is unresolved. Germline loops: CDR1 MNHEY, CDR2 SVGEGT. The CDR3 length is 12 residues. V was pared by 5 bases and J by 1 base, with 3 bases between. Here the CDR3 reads CASSKSNQPQHF. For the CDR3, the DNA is TGTGCCAGCAGTAAGAGCAATCAGCCCCAGCATTTT.

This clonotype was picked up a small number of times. As DNA, the CDR3 is TGCAGCGTCACCGGGACTAGCGGGAAGACAGATACGCAGTATTTT. This codes for CSVTGTSGKTDTQYF. The rearrangement links TRBV29-1 to TRBJ2-3; 13 bases map to TRBD2. The junction had 6 bases not matched to a gene; V was cut back by 6 bases and J by 3 bases. The length of the CDR3 is 15 residues. Germline values: CDR1 SQVTM, CDR2 ANQGSEA.